The rows below give T cell receptor beta chains drawn from one sample of a study of CD8+ T cells in alopecia areata. The table came from immunoSEQ multiplex PCR; TCRdb's copy has only in-frame clones and leaves some out. Of more than 100,000 clones listed, roughly 50% are singletons. Sequencing was performed on CD4+ T cells sorted from blood. These receptors originate from a human donor in good health. Each CDR3 is given with its conserved first and last residue. The D gene is left open where the match is weak. Clone sizes are given selectively: once, few, many, or a class where the clone is expanded.

CASSERTGTQYF	TGCGCCAGCAGCGAAAGGACGGGGACCCAGTACTTC	-	-	TRBJ2-5	TRBV4-1
CASSQRGLGSEQYF	TGCGCCAGCAGCCAACGAGGACTGGGGTCCGAGCAGTACTTC	-	-	TRBJ2-7	TRBV4-1
CAWAGDRVRRGANVLTF	TGTGCCTGGGCAGGGGACAGGGTCCGGCGGGGGGCCAACGTCCTGACTTTC	-	TRBD1	TRBJ2-6	TRBV30
CAWSLGVTKTQYF	TGTGCCTGGAGTTTAGGGGTAACTAAGACCCAGTACTTC	-	-	TRBJ2-5	TRBV30
CASTLGPEQFF	TGTGCCAGCACCCTGGGGCCTGAGCAGTTCTTC	-	-	TRBJ2-1	TRBV28
CATSRDGGFRGGYTF	TGTGCCACCAGCAGAGATGGGGGCTTCCGAGGTGGCTACACCTTC	-	-	TRBJ1-2	TRBV15
CASSPPDGTYGYTF	TGTGCCAGCTCACCACCGGACGGAACCTATGGCTACACCTTC	-	-	TRBJ1-2	TRBV18
CASSLPSGVYEQYF	TGTGCCAGCAGCTTACCTAGCGGGGTCTACGAGCAGTACTTC	-	TRBD2	TRBJ2-7	TRBV7-9
CSALFDPETEAFF	TGCAGCGCCCTCTTTGACCCTGAGACTGAAGCTTTCTTT	-	-	TRBJ1-1	TRBV29-1
CASSRGQGGGYTF	TGTGCCAGCAGCCGGGGACAGGGAGGGGGCTACACCTTC	-	TRBD1	TRBJ1-2	TRBV28
CASSPSSSGGYEQYF	TGTGCCAGCAGCCCATCGTCTAGCGGGGGCTACGAGCAGTACTTC	-	TRBD2	TRBJ2-7	TRBV6-5
CAWSGGYEQYF	TGTGCCTGGAGTGGAGGCTACGAGCAGTACTTC	-	-	TRBJ2-7	TRBV30
CAWRGRNSPLHF	TGTGCCTGGAGGGGACGGAATTCACCCCTCCACTTT	-	-	TRBJ1-6	TRBV30
CASSPRRGAVTQYF	TGTGCCAGCAGCCCTCGTAGGGGGGCCGTTACGCAGTATTTT	-	-	TRBJ2-3	TRBV9
CASSRRTGNNEQFF	TGTGCCAGCAGTCGAAGGACGGGAAACAATGAGCAGTTCTTC	few	-	TRBJ2-1	TRBV6-6
CASSFGYVTGPNYGYTF	TGTGCCAGCAGCTTTGGATACGTGACAGGGCCCAACTATGGCTACACCTTC	many	TRBD1	TRBJ1-2	TRBV5-8
CASSQEGGRVEKLFF	TGCGCCAGCAGCCAAGAAGGGGGCAGGGTTGAAAAACTGTTTTTT	-	TRBD1	TRBJ1-4	TRBV4-1
CASRGGINQPQHF	TGTGCCTCGAGAGGGGGCATAAATCAGCCCCAGCATTTT	-	TRBD1	TRBJ1-5	TRBV28
CASSLHSRDNSYEQYF	TGCGCCAGCAGCTTACACTCCCGGGACAACAGCTACGAGCAGTACTTC	-	-	TRBJ2-7	TRBV5-1
CASSFVHNPGQTVLGYTF	TGTGCCAGCAGTTTCGTACACAACCCGGGACAAACCGTCTTGGGCTACACCTTC	-	-	TRBJ1-2	TRBV27
CASTQTDFATQHF	TGTGCCAGCACCCAGACAGATTTTGCGACCCAGCATTTT	-	-	TRBJ1-5	TRBV6-1
CATSRDVGQYGYTF	TGTGCCACCAGCAGAGACGTGGGACAGTATGGCTACACCTTC	few	TRBD1	TRBJ1-2	TRBV15
CSVKTAPLSHEQYF	TGCAGCGTAAAGACGGCCCCTCTATCCCACGAGCAGTACTTC	-	-	TRBJ2-7	TRBV29-1